One sample yielded the 14 T cell receptor beta chains listed below, sequenced in a study of OX40 agonist ivuxolimab in advanced cancers. Here immunoSEQ multiplex PCR was the method, and the copy in TCRdb shows in-frame clones only, minus some. The data show tens of thousands of clones, more than 75% seen once. The sequences come from CD4+ or CD8+ T cells sorted from blood, collected in a trial of the OX40 agonist ivuxolimab. The receptors here all came from an adult with an advanced solid tumor such as melanoma, head and neck, liver or kidney cancer.

J is TRBJ1-2 and V is TRBV29-1; no reliable D call. The CDR3 runs to 13 residues. Looked up from germline, CDR1 is SQVTM and CDR2 is ANQGSEA. V was clipped by 2 bases and J by 5 bases, with 12 bases between them. CDR3 loop: CSVEPGNGYGYTF. The DNA for the CDR3 is TGCAGCGTTGAACCCGGGAACGGTTATGGCTACACCTTC.

The chain combines TRBV4-2 with TRBJ1-5; D call uncertain. The V gene lost 1 base and the J gene lost 1 base, with 11 bases spanning the gap. This CDR3 is 16 amino acids long. Germline-derived CDR1 and CDR2 are LGHNA and YNFKEQ. The CDR3 protein is CASSQAVSESNQPQHF. The CDR3 nucleotides are TGTGCCAGCAGCCAAGCGGTAAGCGAGAGCAATCAGCCCCAGCATTTT.

Comment on this clone: Other DNA sequences within the sample encode an identical CDR3. J is TRBJ2-2 and V is TRBV5-6, with D possibly being TRBD1 (6 bases). Germline V gene data show CDR1 as SGHDT and CDR2 as YYEEEE. The CDR3 is made up of 16 amino acids. V was shortened by 0 bases and J by 2 bases, with 11 bases between the two germline ends. The CDR3 loop reads CASSLGGGLNTGELFF. The DNA of the CDR3 is TGTGCCAGCAGCTTGGGTGGGGGCCTTAACACCGGGGAGCTGTTTTTT.

The chain carries TRBV6-1 and TRBJ1-3, with 8 bases lining up with TRBD1. The length of the CDR3 is 16 residues. Germline assignment: CDR1 MNHNS and CDR2 SASEGT. J gave up 0 bases and V 2 bases, and 3 bases lay outside the gene matches. CDR3 in amino acids: CASSEQGAISGNTIYF. The CDR3, as DNA: TGTGCCAGCAGTGAACAGGGGGCTATCTCTGGAAACACCATATATTTT.

V and J are TRBV7-2 and TRBJ2-1; D is ambiguous. Germline CDR1 and CDR2: SGHTA and FQGNSA. Trimming removed 2 bases at V and 5 bases at J, with 7 bases between. The CDR3 is 13 residues long. The CDR3 sequence: CASSLLGNNEQFF. Here the CDR3 DNA reads TGTGCCAGCAGCTTATTAGGGAACAATGAGCAGTTCTTC.

This rearrangement joins TRBV4-1 to TRBJ1-6; TRBD1 is a possible D gene (6 bases). The CDR3 runs 16 residues. Germline CDR1 and CDR2: MGHRA and YSYEKL. Between the trimmed V and J ends, which lost 1 base and 10 bases, there was a span of 17 bases. Here the CDR3 reads CASSQVEGRGGSPLHF. As DNA, the CDR3 is TGCGCCAGCAGCCAAGTTGAAGGCAGGGGTGGATCACCCCTCCACTTT.

About this clone: Distinct nucleotide sequences in the sample also encode this CDR3. The rearrangement uses TRBV7-2 and TRBJ2-7; no definite D call. The CDR3 covers 11 residues. Germline-derived CDR1 and CDR2 are SGHTA and FQGNSA. Trimming pared 2 bases from V and 4 bases from J, leaving 3 bases between. The CDR3 bases are TGTGCCAGCAGCTTACGATACGAGCAGTACTTC. Translation gives CASSLRYEQYF.

The chain has TRBV7-9 and TRBJ1-6; 8 bases are a match to TRBD1. Germline V gene data show CDR1 as SEHNR and CDR2 as FQNEAQ (reference sequence). The junction had 8 bases not matched to a gene; V was cut back by 8 bases and J by 5 bases. The CDR3 is 15 amino acids. The CDR3 DNA reads as TGTGCCAGCCGTTCCGGACAGGGCGATAATTCACCCCTCCACTTT. It specifies CASRSGQGDNSPLHF.

The V call is TRBV19, the J call TRBJ1-6; D possibly corresponds to TRBD1 (5 bases). V lost 2 bases to trimming and J lost 14 bases, with 19 bases between them. Germline V gene data show CDR1 as LNHDA and CDR2 as SQIVND (reference sequence). The CDR3 runs 15 residues. In DNA form, the CDR3 reads TGTGCCAGTAGTATACGGGACCGCCGTGCACTCGCCCTCCACTTT. Amino acids: CASSIRDRRALALHF.

The CDR3 region has the DNA TGTGCCAGCAGCTTAACTATACAGGGAGATACGCAGTATTTT. Protein sequence: CASSLTIQGDTQYF. The chain recombines TRBV7-9 with TRBJ2-3; a weak D match, TRBD1 (6 bases). Germline loops: CDR1 SEHNR, CDR2 FQNEAQ (reference sequence). CDR3 length: 14 amino acids. V was cut by 2 bases and J by 5 bases, with 11 bases left in between.

The rearrangement joins TRBV11-3 to TRBJ2-1, with D perhaps matching TRBD2 (7 bases). Per the germline V gene, CDR1 is SGHNT and CDR2 is YENEEA. Trimming took 2 bases from V and 6 from J, leaving 11 bases between them. The CDR3 contains 14 residues. The CDR3 sequence is CASSLRGAGNEQFF. The DNA for the CDR3 is TGTGCCAGCAGCTTACGGGGGGCCGGCAATGAGCAGTTCTTC.

The genes are TRBV6-1 and TRBJ2-3; D possibly matches TRBD1 or TRBD2 (6 bases each). Between the trimmed V and J ends, which lost 6 bases and 5 bases, there was a span of 15 bases. The CDR3 runs to 14 residues. The germline V gene has CDR1 MNHNS and CDR2 SASEGT. CDR3 coding DNA: TGTGCCAGCAGGAAAACGGGGGCGGGAGATACGCAGTATTTT. It translates to CASRKTGAGDTQYF.

This clone was detected once. The J gene is TRBJ1-2, the V gene TRBV9; tentative D call: TRBD1 (5 bases). This CDR3 is built from 14 residues. Germline V gives CDR1 SGDLS, CDR2 YYNGEE. Trimming removed 2 bases from V and 6 bases from J, with 14 bases in between. Here the CDR3 reads CASSVRPGGDGYTF. In DNA form, the CDR3 reads TGTGCCAGCAGCGTCCGTCCGGGGGGTGATGGCTACACCTTC.

In this sample, this clone turned up a few times. The gene calls are TRBV6-6 and TRBJ2-3; no clear D gene. The V gene lost 0 bases and the J gene lost 6 bases, with 7 bases spanning the gap. The CDR3 has 13 residues. Germline V gene lookup returns CDR1 MNHNY and CDR2 SVGAGI (reference sequence). This CDR3 reads CASSYSMADTQYF. CDR3 in DNA: TGTGCCAGCAGTTACTCCATGGCGGATACGCAGTATTTT.